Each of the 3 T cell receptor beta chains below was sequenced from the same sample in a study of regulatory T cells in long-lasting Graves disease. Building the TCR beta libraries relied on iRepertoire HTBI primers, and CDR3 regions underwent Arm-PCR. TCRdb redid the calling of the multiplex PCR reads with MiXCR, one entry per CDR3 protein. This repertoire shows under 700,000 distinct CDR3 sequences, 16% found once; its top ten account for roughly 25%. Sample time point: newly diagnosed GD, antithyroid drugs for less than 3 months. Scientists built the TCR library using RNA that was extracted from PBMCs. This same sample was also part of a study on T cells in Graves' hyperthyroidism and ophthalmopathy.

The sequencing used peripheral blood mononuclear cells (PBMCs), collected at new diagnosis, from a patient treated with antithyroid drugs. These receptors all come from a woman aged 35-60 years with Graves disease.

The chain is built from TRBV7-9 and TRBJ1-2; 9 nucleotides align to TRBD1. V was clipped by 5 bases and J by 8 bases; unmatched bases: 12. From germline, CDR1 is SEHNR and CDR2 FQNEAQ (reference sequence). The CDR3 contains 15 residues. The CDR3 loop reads CASSQTTGGAGGYTF. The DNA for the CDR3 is TGTGCCAGCAGCCAAACTACAGGGGGCGCGGGAGGCTACACCTTC.

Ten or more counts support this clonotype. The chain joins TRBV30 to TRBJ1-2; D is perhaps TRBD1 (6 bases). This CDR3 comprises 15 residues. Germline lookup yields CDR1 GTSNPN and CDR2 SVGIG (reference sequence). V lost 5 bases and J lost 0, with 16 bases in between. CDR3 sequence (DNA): TGTGCCTGGGATAGACAGGCTGACCCTAACTATGGCTACACCTTC. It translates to CAWDRQADPNYGYTF.

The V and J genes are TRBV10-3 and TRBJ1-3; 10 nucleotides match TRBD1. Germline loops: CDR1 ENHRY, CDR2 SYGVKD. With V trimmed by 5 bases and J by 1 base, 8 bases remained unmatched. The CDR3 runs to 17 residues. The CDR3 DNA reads TGTGCCATCAGTACCGGGACAGGGGTTATATCTGGAAACACCATATATTTT. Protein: CAISTGTGVISGNTIYF.